The next 20 T cell receptor beta chains were all read from a single sample in a study of blood T cell repertoires in COVID-19. This table comes from immunoSEQ multiplex PCR, and its TCRdb copy is limited to in-frame clones, with some not included. The sample has 200,000 or so clones; roughly 76% are singletons. Sequenced material: peripheral blood. The receptor set was obtained from a woman over 75 with COVID-19, enrolled during active disease.

The table lists this clone with a few counts. The CDR3 DNA is TGTGCCAGCAGGCGGACTAGCGGGGGGTTTAATGAGCAGTTCTTC. Translated, it gives CASRRTSGGFNEQFF. The V and J genes are TRBV27 and TRBJ2-1; TRBD2 agrees at 14 bases. Trimming removed 6 bases from V and 7 bases from J; junction bases left unmatched: 5. Germline CDR1 reads MNHEY; CDR2 reads SMNVEV (reference sequence). This CDR3 has 15 amino acids.

The gene calls are TRBV19 and TRBJ1-6; the D gene is possibly TRBD1 (5 bases). V dropped 6 bases and J dropped 3 bases, with 12 bases sitting between them. The CDR3 extends over 15 amino acids. Looked up from germline, CDR1 is LNHDA and CDR2 is SQIVND (reference sequence). The CDR3 loop reads CASRTTGGYNSPLHF. The CDR3 region has the DNA TGTGCCAGTAGGACGACCGGGGGCTATAATTCACCCCTCCACTTT. Full variable domain (rest looked up from reference TRBV19 and TRBJ1-6): DGGITQSPKYLFRKEGQNVTLSCEQNLNHDAMYWYRQDPGQGLRLIYYSQIVNDFQKGDIAEGYSVSREKKESFPLTVTSAQKNPTAFYLCASRTTGGYNSPLHFGNGTRLTVT.

The chain combines TRBV24-1 with TRBJ1-5; D perhaps matches TRBD1 (5 bases). Germline CDR1 is KGHDR and CDR2 is SFDVKD. This CDR3 spans 14 amino acids. The V end lost 6 bases, the J end lost 3 bases, and 11 bases lay between the germline ends. The CDR3 bases are TGTGCCACCAGTTCACAGGAATCCAATCAGCCCCAGCATTTT. Amino acid sequence: CATSSQESNQPQHF.

This chain connects TRBV18 to TRBJ1-4; 7 bases align to TRBD1. Germline lookup yields CDR1 KGHSH and CDR2 LQKENI. This CDR3 has 14 residues. Losses at the gene ends were 3 bases for V and 8 bases for J; bases not matched to a gene: 6. The CDR3 is CASSPTGRNEKLFF. CDR3 DNA: TGTGCCAGCTCACCGACAGGGCGTAACGAAAAACTGTTTTTT.

The V gene is TRBV27, the J gene TRBJ1-2; no clear D gene. The CDR3 spans 15 residues. From germline, CDR1 is MNHEY and CDR2 SMNVEV (reference sequence). V shed 3 bases and J shed 2 bases, with 13 bases lying between them. In nucleotides, the CDR3 is TGTGCCAGCAGTTTGGCGGGTCCCGGGAACTATGGCTACACCTTC. Protein sequence: CASSLAGPGNYGYTF.

A single count supports this clone. V gene TRBV10-3 combines with J gene TRBJ1-3; no clear D. Trimming removed 7 bases at V and 10 bases at J, with 14 bases between. This CDR3 has 12 amino acids. The V gene's germline CDR1 is ENHRY and CDR2 SYGVKD. In DNA form, the CDR3 reads TGTGCCATCAAGGCAGCTGAGGAGACCATATATTTT. Encoded protein: CAIKAAEETIYF.

The CDR3 protein is CATSPGGGNQPQHF. The CDR3 DNA reads TGTGCCACCAGCCCCGGGGGGGGCAATCAGCCCCAGCATTTT. V and J are TRBV15 and TRBJ1-5; possibly TRBD1 for D (5 bases). The germline V and J ends were trimmed by 5 bases and 2 bases, with 10 bases remaining between them. The CDR3 sequence is 14 residues long. Germline CDR1 is LNHNV and CDR2 is YYDKDF (reference sequence).

This clone was recorded once. The chain has TRBV9 and TRBJ2-7; 8 nucleotides match TRBD1. V dropped 4 bases and J dropped 0; count of bases not matched to a gene: 6. The CDR3 has 15 residues. CDR1 is SGDLS, CDR2 YYNGEE, per germline. The CDR3 DNA is TGTGCCAGCAGCACTCGGACAGGGCCCTCCTACGAGCAGTACTTC. Protein sequence: CASSTRTGPSYEQYF.

The rearrangement uses TRBV7-2 and TRBJ2-5; TRBD2 matches at 14 bases. V lost 1 base to trimming and J lost 4 bases; unmatched junction nucleotides: 5. Germline V lookup: CDR1 SGHTA, CDR2 FQGNSA. The CDR3 runs to 17 residues. As DNA, the CDR3 is TGTGCCAGCAGCTTAGGAGCGACTAGCGGGGGGGGAGAGACCCAGTACTTC. It translates to CASSLGATSGGGETQYF.

This sequence joins TRBV29-1 and TRBJ2-1, with D possibly being TRBD1 (6 bases). Germline lookup yields CDR1 SQVTM and CDR2 ANQGSEA. The ends were cut back, 7 bases at V and 5 bases at J, with 12 bases in the middle. This CDR3 is built from 12 residues. The CDR3 DNA reads as TGCAGCGGGGGACACCCCAACAATGAGCAGTTCTTC. Protein sequence: CSGGHPNNEQFF.

V usage is TRBV6-7 and J usage is TRBJ2-5; 10 bases fit TRBD1. TRBV6-7 is identified as an open reading frame with a role that is uncertain. This CDR3 is 18 amino acids long. Trimming at V came to 7 bases and at J to 5 bases, leaving 19 bases not matched to a gene. The CDR3 DNA reads as TGTGCCAGCACCCGCGAGGGTGATGGGACAGGGGCCCTGGAGACCCAGTACTTC. It codes for CASTREGDGTGALETQYF.

The V call is TRBV6-1, the J call TRBJ2-4, with 7 nucleotides matching TRBD2. The V and J ends lost 1 base and 9 bases, in that order; junction bases with no gene match: 6. There are 14 residues in the CDR3. Germline CDR1 reads MNHNS; CDR2 reads SASEGT. The CDR3 region has the DNA TGTGCCAGCAGTGAAGGCGGGGGTTCTCGCATTCAGTACTTC. It codes for CASSEGGGSRIQYF.

The rearrangement joins TRBV27 to TRBJ1-6; TRBD1 matches at 7 bases. Per the germline V gene, CDR1 is MNHEY and CDR2 is SMNVEV (reference sequence). V lost 2 bases to trimming and J lost 9 bases; unmatched junction nucleotides: 7. The CDR3 sequence is 15 residues long. CDR3 sequence: CASSLIGGISSPLHF. The DNA of the CDR3 is TGTGCCAGCAGTTTAATAGGGGGCATAAGTTCACCCCTCCACTTT.

As regards this clone: It is likely a read error: a sequence one base away is far more abundant. The rearrangement joins TRBV13 to TRBJ1-1; a weak D match, TRBD1 (6 bases). CDR3 size: 13 residues. Trimming took 3 bases from V and 1 from J, leaving 6 bases between them. Per germline, CDR1 PRHDT and CDR2 FYEKMQ (reference sequence). CDR3 region: CASSLDRNTEAFF. The CDR3 DNA follows: TGTGCCAGCAGCTTGGACAGGAACACTGAAGCTTTCTTT.

The chain couples TRBV7-8 to TRBJ1-1; 7 nucleotides match TRBD1. The CDR3 contains 14 residues. V dropped 5 bases and J dropped 4; count of bases not matched to a gene: 7. Germline V gives CDR1 SGHVS, CDR2 FQNEAQ. This CDR3 is CASSKQGSRTEAFF. The CDR3 coding sequence is TGTGCCAGCAGCAAACAGGGGTCGCGCACTGAAGCTTTCTTT.

The rearrangement joins TRBV11-1 to TRBJ2-1; 8 positions agree with TRBD1. The length of the CDR3 is 14 residues. Germline CDR1 reads SGHAT; CDR2 reads FQDESV (reference sequence). V lost 3 bases to trimming and J lost 9 bases; unmatched junction nucleotides: 7. CDR3 region: CASSFGTGAVEQFF. The DNA of the CDR3 is TGTGCCAGCAGCTTTGGGACAGGCGCGGTTGAGCAGTTCTTC.

The CDR3 protein is CASGLGGFGYTF. CDR3 sequence (DNA): TGTGCTAGTGGTTTAGGGGGATTTGGCTACACCTTC. The chain combines TRBV12-5 with TRBJ1-2; D might be TRBD1 (6 bases). V lost 3 bases to trimming and J lost 7 bases, with 9 bases between them. The CDR3 spans 12 residues. Germline V gives CDR1 LGHNT, CDR2 FRNRAP.

This clone has just one count. The chain combines TRBV6-6 with TRBJ2-7, with 9 bases matching TRBD2. Trimming cost V 7 bases and J 2 bases; bases outside gene matches: 6. The CDR3 extends over 14 amino acids. In germline, CDR1 is MNHNY, CDR2 SVGAGI (reference sequence). The CDR3: CASNRAGGAYEQYF. In DNA form, the CDR3 reads TGTGCCAGCAACCGAGCGGGGGGCGCCTACGAGCAGTACTTC.

The CDR3 here is CASSLKLASYNEQFF. CDR3 DNA sequence: TGTGCCAGCAGCTTAAAACTAGCTTCCTACAATGAGCAGTTCTTC. The rearrangement links TRBV5-6 to TRBJ2-1, with D possibly matching TRBD2 (6 bases). V was trimmed by 2 bases and J by 1 base, leaving 10 bases between them. CDR3 size: 15 residues. Per germline, CDR1 SGHDT and CDR2 YYEEEE.

V and J are TRBV21-1 and TRBJ1-2. TRBV21-1 is a recognized pseudogene. This CDR3 region has 13 residues. CDR3 nucleotide sequence: TGTGCCAGCAGCAACCCGGGGTCTAACGGCTACACCTTC. It yields the protein CASSNPGSNGYTF.